This TCR beta chain was captured in a study of regulatory T cells in long-lasting Graves disease. General study findings and limits: Persistent Graves' patients possessed reduced TCR diversity relative to recently diagnosed ones.

The germline gives CDR1 SGHRS, CDR2 YFSETQ. Trimming stripped 3 bases from V and 4 bases from J, with 13 bases between. The CDR3 is made up of 14 amino acids. The time point was: newly diagnosed GD, antithyroid drugs for less than 3 months. After RNA was extracted from PBMCs, the TCR library was made from it. Library construction for TCR beta used iRepertoire HTBI primers and Arm-PCR of CDR3 regions. TCRdb fed the multiplex PCR reads into MiXCR, producing one record per CDR3 protein. The top ten hold around 11% of the sample, which has roughly 510,000 distinct CDR3 sequences, about 16% seen once. Regarding this clonotype: What it recognizes is unknown.

These data also featured in a second study, about T cells in Graves' hyperthyroidism and ophthalmopathy.

The TCR comes from a man aged 18 to 30 with Graves disease. V and J are TRBV5-1 and TRBJ1-2; no firm D call. The sequencing here drew on peripheral blood mononuclear cells (PBMCs), taken at new diagnosis, from a patient treated with antithyroid drugs. CDR3 sequence (DNA): TGCGCCAGCAGCTCTGCCGACGGAACCTATGGCTACACCTTC. Protein sequence: CASSSADGTYGYTF.